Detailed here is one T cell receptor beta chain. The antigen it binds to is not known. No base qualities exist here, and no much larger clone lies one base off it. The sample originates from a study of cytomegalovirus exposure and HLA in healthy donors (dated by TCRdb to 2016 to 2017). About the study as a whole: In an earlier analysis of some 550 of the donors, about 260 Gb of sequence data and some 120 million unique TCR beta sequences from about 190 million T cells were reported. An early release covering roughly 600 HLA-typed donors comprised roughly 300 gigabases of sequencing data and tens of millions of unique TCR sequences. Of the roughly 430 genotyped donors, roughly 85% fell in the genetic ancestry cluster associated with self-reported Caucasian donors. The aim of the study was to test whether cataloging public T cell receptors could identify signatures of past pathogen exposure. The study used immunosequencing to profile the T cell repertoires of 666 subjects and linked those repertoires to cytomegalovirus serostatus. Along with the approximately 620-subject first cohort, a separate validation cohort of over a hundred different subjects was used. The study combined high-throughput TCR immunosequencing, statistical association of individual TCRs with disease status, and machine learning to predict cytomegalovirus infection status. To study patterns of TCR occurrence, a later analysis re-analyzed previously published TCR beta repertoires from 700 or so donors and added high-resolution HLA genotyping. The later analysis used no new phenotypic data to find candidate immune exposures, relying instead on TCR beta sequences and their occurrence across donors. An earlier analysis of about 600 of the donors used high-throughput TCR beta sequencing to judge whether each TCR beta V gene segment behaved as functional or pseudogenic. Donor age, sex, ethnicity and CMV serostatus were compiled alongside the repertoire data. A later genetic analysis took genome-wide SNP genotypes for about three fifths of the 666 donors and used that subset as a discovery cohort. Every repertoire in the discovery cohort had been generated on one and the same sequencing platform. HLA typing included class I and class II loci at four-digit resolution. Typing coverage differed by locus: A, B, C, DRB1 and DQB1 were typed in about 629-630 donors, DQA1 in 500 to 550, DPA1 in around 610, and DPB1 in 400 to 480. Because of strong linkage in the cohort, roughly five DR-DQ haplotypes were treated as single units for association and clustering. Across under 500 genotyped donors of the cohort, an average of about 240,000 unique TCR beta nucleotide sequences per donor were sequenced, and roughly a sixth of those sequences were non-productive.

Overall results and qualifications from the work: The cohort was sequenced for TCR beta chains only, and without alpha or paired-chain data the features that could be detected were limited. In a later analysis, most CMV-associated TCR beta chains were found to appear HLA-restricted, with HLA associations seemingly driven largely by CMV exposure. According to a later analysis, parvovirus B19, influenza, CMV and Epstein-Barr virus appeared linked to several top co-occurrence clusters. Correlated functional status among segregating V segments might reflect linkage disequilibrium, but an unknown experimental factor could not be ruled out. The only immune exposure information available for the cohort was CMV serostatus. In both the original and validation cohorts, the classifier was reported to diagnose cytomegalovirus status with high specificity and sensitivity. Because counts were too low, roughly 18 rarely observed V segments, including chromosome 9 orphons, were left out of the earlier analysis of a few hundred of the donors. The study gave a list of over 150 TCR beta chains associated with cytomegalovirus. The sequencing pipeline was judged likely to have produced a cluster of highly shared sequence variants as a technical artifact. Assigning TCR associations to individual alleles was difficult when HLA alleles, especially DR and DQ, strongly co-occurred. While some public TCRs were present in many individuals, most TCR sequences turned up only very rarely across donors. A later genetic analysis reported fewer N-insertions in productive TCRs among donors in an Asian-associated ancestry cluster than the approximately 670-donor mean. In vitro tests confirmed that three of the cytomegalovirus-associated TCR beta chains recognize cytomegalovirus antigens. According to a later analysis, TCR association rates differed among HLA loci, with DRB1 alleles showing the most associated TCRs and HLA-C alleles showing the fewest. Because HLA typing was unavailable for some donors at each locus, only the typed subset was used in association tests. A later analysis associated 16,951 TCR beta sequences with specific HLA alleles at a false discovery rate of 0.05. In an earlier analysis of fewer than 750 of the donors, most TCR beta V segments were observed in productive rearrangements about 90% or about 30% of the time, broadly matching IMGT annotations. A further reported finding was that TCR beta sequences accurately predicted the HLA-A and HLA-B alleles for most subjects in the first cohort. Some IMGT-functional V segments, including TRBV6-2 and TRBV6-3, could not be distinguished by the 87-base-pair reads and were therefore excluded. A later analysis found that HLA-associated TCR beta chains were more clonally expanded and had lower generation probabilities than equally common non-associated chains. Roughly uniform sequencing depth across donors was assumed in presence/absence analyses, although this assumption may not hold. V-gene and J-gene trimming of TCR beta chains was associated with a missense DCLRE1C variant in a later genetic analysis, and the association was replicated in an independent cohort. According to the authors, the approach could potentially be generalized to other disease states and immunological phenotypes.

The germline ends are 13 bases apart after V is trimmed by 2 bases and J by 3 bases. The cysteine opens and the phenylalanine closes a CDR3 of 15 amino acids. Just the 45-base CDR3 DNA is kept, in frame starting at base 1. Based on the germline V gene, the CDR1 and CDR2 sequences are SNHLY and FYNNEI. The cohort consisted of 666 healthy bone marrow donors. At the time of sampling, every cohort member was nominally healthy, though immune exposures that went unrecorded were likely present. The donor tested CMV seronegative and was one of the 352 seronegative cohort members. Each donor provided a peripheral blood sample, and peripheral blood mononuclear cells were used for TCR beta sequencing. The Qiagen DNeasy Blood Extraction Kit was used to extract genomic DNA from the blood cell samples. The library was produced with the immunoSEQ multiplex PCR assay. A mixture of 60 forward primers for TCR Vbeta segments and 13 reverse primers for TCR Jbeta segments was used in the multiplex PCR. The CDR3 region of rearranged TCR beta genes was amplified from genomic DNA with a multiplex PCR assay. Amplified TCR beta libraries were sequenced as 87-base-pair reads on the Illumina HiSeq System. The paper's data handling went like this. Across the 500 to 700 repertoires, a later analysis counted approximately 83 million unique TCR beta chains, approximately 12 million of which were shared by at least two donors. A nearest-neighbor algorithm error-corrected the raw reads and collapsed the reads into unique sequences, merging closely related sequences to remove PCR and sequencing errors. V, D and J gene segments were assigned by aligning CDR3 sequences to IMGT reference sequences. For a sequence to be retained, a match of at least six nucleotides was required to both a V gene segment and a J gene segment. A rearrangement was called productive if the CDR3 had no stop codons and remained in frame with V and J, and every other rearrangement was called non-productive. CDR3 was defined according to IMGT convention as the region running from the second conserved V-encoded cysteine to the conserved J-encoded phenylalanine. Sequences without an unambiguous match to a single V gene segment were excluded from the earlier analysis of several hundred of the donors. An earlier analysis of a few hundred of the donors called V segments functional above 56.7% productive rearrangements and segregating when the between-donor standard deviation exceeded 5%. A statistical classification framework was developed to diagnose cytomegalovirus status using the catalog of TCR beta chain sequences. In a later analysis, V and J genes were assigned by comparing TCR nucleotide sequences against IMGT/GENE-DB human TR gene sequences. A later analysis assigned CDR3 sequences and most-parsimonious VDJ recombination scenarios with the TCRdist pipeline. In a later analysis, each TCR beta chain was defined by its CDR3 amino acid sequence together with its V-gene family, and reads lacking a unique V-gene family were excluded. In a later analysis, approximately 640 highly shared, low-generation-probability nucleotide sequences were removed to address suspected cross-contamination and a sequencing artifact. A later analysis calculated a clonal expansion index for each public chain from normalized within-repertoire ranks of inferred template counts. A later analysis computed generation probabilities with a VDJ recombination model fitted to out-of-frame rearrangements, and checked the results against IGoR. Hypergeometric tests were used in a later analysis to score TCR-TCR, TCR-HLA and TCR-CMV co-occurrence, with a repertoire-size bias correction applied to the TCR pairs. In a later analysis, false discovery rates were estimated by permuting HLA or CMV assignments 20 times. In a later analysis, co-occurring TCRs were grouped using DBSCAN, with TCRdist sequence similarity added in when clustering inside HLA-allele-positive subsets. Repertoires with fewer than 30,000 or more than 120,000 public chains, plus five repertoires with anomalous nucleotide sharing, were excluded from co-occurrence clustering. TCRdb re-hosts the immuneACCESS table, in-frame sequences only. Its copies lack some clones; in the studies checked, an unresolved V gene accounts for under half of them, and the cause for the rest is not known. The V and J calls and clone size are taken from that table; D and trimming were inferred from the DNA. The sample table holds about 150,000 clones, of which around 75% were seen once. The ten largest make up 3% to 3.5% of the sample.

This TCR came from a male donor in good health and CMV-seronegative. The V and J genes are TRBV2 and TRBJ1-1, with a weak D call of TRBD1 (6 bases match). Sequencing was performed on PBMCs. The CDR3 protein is CASSESRGRYTEAFF. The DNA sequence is TGTGCCAGCAGTGAAAGCAGGGGTCGGTACACTGAAGCTTTCTTT.